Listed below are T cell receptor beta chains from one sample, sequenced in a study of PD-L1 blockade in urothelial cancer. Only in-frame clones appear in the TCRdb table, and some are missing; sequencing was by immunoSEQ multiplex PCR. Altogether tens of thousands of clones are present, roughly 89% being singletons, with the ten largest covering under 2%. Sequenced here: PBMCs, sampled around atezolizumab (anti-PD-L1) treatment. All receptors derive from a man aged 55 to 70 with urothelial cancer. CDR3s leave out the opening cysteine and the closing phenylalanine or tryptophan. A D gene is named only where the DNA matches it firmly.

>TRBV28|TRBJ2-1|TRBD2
ASSFLTIAGMSPEQF
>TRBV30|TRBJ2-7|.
AWSWSSYEQY
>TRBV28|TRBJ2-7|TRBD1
ASSFQGTGFYEQY
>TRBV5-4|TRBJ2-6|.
ASSPSGISSGANVLT
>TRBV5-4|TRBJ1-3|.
ASSLGVAGNTIY
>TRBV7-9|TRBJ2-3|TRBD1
ASSTGTASDTQY
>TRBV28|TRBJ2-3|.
ASSRGRTDTQY
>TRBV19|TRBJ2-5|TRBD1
ASRPRDSQETQY
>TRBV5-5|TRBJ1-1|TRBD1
ASSSQGAITEAF
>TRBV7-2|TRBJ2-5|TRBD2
ASSLRWTSGVETQY
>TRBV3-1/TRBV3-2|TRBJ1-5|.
ASILNQH
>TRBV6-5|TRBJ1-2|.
ASSSGNLGYGYT
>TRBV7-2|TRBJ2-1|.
ASSLVFSGGEGNEQF
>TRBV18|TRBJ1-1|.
ASSPAERGTEAF
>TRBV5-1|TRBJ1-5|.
ASSFGAGDQPQH
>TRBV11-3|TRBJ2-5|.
ASSLRGGQETQY
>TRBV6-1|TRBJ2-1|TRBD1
ATRQGALDNEQF
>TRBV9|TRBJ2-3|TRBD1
ASTQGDSNTQY
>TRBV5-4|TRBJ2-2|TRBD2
ASSIPLGLNTGELF
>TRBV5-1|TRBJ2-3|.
ASSRALLRNTDTQY
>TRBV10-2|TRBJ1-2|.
ASSEFGNQGGYT
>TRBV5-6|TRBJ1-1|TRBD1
ASSFSPGQGASEAF
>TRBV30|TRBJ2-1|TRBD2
AWRNLAGGNYNEQF
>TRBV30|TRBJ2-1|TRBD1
AKRDSSYNEQF
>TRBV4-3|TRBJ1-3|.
ASSQDLWQDSGNTIY
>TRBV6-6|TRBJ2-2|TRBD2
ASLPAGTSVPGELF
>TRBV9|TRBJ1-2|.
ASSAAGRDDGYT
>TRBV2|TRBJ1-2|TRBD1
ASSPLTGRGYT
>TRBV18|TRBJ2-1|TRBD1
ASSQGARNEQF
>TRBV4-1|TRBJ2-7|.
ASSHQIDSYYEQY
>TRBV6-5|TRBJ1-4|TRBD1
ASSYGTGSGEKLF
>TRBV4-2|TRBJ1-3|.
ASSQGHSSGNTIY
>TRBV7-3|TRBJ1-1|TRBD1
ASSLDRFSTEAF
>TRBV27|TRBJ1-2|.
ASSLAGAFNYGYT
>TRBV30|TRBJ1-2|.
AWSGVLITNYGYT
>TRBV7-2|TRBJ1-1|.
ASSLYGPNTEAF
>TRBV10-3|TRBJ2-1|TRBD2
AISDVLAGGINNEQF
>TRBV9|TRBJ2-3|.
ASSFQGKDTQY
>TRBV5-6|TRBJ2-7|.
ASSWVRGNSYEQY
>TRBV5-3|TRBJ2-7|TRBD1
ARSLGDRGSYEQY
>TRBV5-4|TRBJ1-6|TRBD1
ASSRDRGDSPLH
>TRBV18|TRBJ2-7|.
ASSPPAGSVIREQY
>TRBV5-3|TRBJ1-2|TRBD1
ARSLDPTGDGYT
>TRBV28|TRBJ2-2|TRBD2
ASSLLAGVSTGELF
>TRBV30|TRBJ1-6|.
AWRRGNSPLH
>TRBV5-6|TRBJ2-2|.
ASSFGRGTGELF
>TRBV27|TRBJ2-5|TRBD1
ASSPDRGARGETQY
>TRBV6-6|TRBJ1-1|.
ASSPSGAAGEAF
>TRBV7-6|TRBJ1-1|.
ASSLAVTGTEAF
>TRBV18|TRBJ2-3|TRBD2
ASSPWSGGYTDTQY
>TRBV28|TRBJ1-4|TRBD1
ASSLEREVDRGNEKLF
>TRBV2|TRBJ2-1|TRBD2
ASSKGLAGDNEQF
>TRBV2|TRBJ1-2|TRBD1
ASRDMPGDREGYT
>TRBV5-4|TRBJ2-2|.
ASSQTHGGVTGELF
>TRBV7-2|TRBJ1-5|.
ASSLGGQNQPQH